The table lists the clone carrying this T cell receptor beta chain with a few counts. This specimen comes from a study of blood T cell repertoires in COVID-19. Repertoires were generated with immunoSEQ multiplex PCR, while TCRdb's copy carries only in-frame clones and drops some. The sample lists a few hundred thousand clones; roughly 80% were seen once. The CDR3 runs 16 residues. Germline V gene lookup returns CDR1 LGHDT and CDR2 YNNKEL (reference sequence). The V segment lost 0 bases and the J segment 6 bases; nucleotides outside the gene matches: 6. V usage is TRBV3-1 (or the pseudogene TRBV3-2) and J usage is TRBJ2-3; TRBD2 matches 10 bases. Specimen: PBMCs or T cells enriched from blood (not recorded which). This TCR came from a man aged 35 to 55 who had been exposed to COVID-19. CDR3 sequence reads: CASSQEVAGGRDTQYF. Written as DNA, the CDR3 is TGTGCCAGCAGCCAAGAAGTAGCGGGAGGTAGGGATACGCAGTATTTT.